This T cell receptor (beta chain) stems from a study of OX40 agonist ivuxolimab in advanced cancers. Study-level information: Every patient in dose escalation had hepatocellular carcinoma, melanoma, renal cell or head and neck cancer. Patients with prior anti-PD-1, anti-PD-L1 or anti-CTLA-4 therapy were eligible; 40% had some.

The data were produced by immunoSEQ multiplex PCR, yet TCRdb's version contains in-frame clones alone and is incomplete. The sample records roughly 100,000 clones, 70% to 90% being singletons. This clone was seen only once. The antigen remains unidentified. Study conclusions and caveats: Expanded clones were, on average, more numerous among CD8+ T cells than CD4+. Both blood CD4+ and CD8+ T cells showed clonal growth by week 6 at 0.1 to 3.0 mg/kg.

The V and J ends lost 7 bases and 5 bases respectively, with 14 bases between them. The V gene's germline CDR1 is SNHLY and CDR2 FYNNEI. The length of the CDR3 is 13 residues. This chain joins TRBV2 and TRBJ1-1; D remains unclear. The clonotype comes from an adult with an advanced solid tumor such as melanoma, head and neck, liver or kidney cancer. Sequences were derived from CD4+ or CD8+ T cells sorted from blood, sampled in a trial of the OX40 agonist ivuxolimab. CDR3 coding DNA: TGTGCCAGCATCATGGGGATTAGAACTGAAGCTTTCTTT. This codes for CASIMGIRTEAFF.